The 15 T cell receptor beta chains presented below share a single source sample, sequenced in a study of cytomegalovirus exposure and HLA in healthy donors. With 60 Vbeta and 13 Jbeta primers, the PCR was carried out. TCRdb's copy holds only in-frame clones and misses some; the assay was immunoSEQ multiplex PCR. The sample lists 95,000 to 120,000 clones, 60% to 80% occurring once. The source material was PBMCs. These receptors originate from a young man in good health and CMV-seropositive.

This rearrangement joins TRBV5-1 to TRBJ2-2, with D maybe TRBD2 (5 bases). The CDR3 runs 16 residues. Trimming shortened V by 0 bases and J by 0 bases, and 9 bases separated the two germline ends. CDR1 is SGHRS and CDR2 is YFSETQ in the germline V gene. The CDR3: CASSLVRAANTGELFF. The CDR3, as DNA: TGCGCCAGCAGCTTGGTGCGGGCTGCGAACACCGGGGAGCTGTTTTTT.

The CDR3 sequence: CSVEAGQGSYEQYF. CDR3 in DNA: TGCAGCGTTGAAGCGGGACAGGGCTCCTACGAGCAGTACTTC. The V gene is TRBV29-1, the J gene TRBJ2-7; 9 nucleotides align to TRBD1. This CDR3 is 14 amino acids long. CDR1 and CDR2 from the germline V gene are SQVTM and ANQGSEA. V trimming: 1 base; J trimming: 0 bases; junction bases outside the gene matches: 1.

This rearrangement joins TRBV7-9 to TRBJ1-1; 8 bases map to TRBD1. This CDR3 contains 14 residues. Trimming cost V 4 bases and J 4 bases; bases outside gene matches: 5. CDR1 and CDR2 from the germline V gene are SEHNR and FQNEAQ (reference sequence). CDR3: CASSSGQGATEAFF. The CDR3 nucleotides read TGTGCCAGCAGCTCTGGACAGGGAGCCACTGAAGCTTTCTTT.

This clone appeared a few times. This chain uses TRBV7-7 with TRBJ2-6, with no clear D. With 5 bases removed from V and 3 bases from J, the gap between germline ends came to 11 bases. CDR1 SSHAT and CDR2 FNYEAQ come from the germline V gene (reference sequence). The CDR3 is made up of 15 amino acids. CDR3 nucleotides: TGTGCCAGCAGCCCCATCGTGAGTGGGGCCAACGTCCTGACTTTC. It is translated as CASSPIVSGANVLTF. The entire variable domain, with the rest obtained from reference TRBV7-7 and TRBJ2-6, is as follows: GAGVSQSPRYKVTKRGQDVTLRCDPISSHATLYWYQQALGQGPEFLTYFNYEAQPDKSGLPSDRFSAERPEGSISTLTIQRTEQRDSAMYRCASSPIVSGANVLTFGAGSRLTVL.

This rearrangement joins TRBV4-1 to TRBJ2-3; a possible D gene is TRBD2 (6 bases). Trimming took 8 bases from V and 4 from J, leaving 7 bases between them. The CDR3 loop spans 11 amino acids. The germline CDR1 and CDR2 sequences are MGHRA and YSYEKL. DNA of the CDR3: TGCGCCAGCGGGGGGTCAGATACGCAGTATTTT. This codes for CASGGSDTQYF.

V and J are TRBV6-6 and TRBJ1-6; D might be TRBD1 (6 bases). CDR1 and CDR2 from the germline V gene are MNHNY and SVGAGI (reference sequence). Deletions cut 5 bases from V and 7 bases from J, with 12 bases between. This CDR3 is 14 amino acids long. CDR3: CASSTQGRNSPLHF. CDR3 coding DNA: TGTGCCAGCAGTACCCAGGGGCGGAATTCACCCCTCCACTTT.

This clone was found a few times. The rearrangement joins TRBV18 to TRBJ2-7; 8 bases agree with TRBD2. With V trimmed by 2 bases and J by 6 bases, 3 bases remained unmatched. From germline, CDR1 is KGHSH and CDR2 LQKENI. The CDR3 contains 13 residues. The chain's CDR3 is CASSPSGGSEQYV. DNA of the CDR3: TGTGCCAGCTCACCATCGGGGGGGTCCGAGCAGTACGTC.

The genes are TRBV5-6 and TRBJ1-5; D is ambiguous. V was trimmed by 2 bases and J by 3 bases, leaving 9 bases between them. Germline V gene lookup returns CDR1 SGHDT and CDR2 YYEEEE. The CDR3 is 14 residues long. CDR3 nucleotide sequence: TGTGCCAGCAGCTTCGCCGGTTACAATCAGCCCCAGCATTTT. It is translated as CASSFAGYNQPQHF.

This chain joins TRBV7-9 and TRBJ2-5; 13 nucleotides line up with TRBD2. This CDR3 spans 16 amino acids. The V and J ends lost 5 bases and 3 bases, in that order; junction bases with no gene match: 6. Germline V CDR1 and CDR2: SEHNR, FQNEAQ (reference sequence). The CDR3 loop reads CASSRTSGGGEETQYF. The CDR3 bases are TGTGCCAGCAGCAGGACTAGCGGGGGAGGGGAAGAGACCCAGTACTTC. Combining the CDR3 with reference TRBV7-9 and TRBJ2-5 gives the whole variable domain DTGVSQNPRHKITKRGQNVTFRCDPISEHNRLYWYRQTLGQGPEFLTYFQNEAQLEKSRLLSDRFSAERPKGSFSTLEIQRTEQGDSAMYLCASSRTSGGGEETQYFGPGTRLLVL.

This chain connects TRBV9 to TRBJ2-5, with TRBD2 as a possible D gene (6 bases). Germline V lookup: CDR1 SGDLS, CDR2 YYNGEE. V dropped 0 bases and J dropped 5 bases, with 17 bases sitting between them. The CDR3 extends over 16 amino acids. The CDR3 loop reads CASSVDGGLGGETQYF. DNA for the CDR3: TGTGCCAGCAGCGTAGATGGTGGGCTTGGAGGGGAGACCCAGTACTTC.

CDR3 bases: TGTGCCAGCAGTTTATGGGGGCTTAATTCACCCCTCCACTTT. It codes for CASSLWGLNSPLHF. This sequence joins TRBV27 and TRBJ1-6; TRBD1 is a possible D gene (6 bases). Trimming removed 1 base from V and 6 bases from J, with 7 bases in between. The CDR3 has 14 amino acids. The germline CDR1 and CDR2 sequences are MNHEY and SMNVEV (reference sequence).

The CDR3 spells CASSFLSGTGNSPLHF. The CDR3 nucleotides read TGTGCCAGCAGCTTCCTATCTGGGACAGGGAACTCACCCCTCCACTTT. V gene TRBV7-7 combines with J gene TRBJ1-6, with 9 bases matching TRBD1. Germline V lookup: CDR1 SSHAT, CDR2 FNYEAQ (reference sequence). Trimming took 3 bases from V and 10 from J; bases not matched to a gene: 10. The CDR3 loop spans 16 amino acids.

The chain couples TRBV6-1 to TRBJ1-1; 7 bases fit TRBD1. Germline-derived CDR1 and CDR2 are MNHNS and SASEGT. Trimming at V came to 5 bases and at J to 3 bases, leaving 3 bases not matched to a gene. The CDR3 spans 13 residues. CDR3 DNA sequence: TGTGCCAGCAGTCAGACAGGGCACACTGAAGCTTTCTTT. Amino acid sequence: CASSQTGHTEAFF.

V usage is TRBV5-6 and J usage is TRBJ1-3; weak D call: TRBD1 (5 bases). The V end lost 0 bases, the J end lost 4 bases, and 11 bases lay between the germline ends. The CDR3 extends over 15 amino acids. CDR1 is SGHDT and CDR2 is YYEEEE in the germline V gene. Written as DNA, the CDR3 is TGTGCCAGCAGCTTGGCGAGGTGGGGCGGAAACACCATATATTTT. This gives the protein CASSLARWGGNTIYF.

The V gene is TRBV2, the J gene TRBJ1-1; D is possibly TRBD1 (6 bases). Per the germline V gene, CDR1 is SNHLY and CDR2 is FYNNEI. The CDR3 is 14 amino acids. Trimming cost V 0 bases and J 11 bases, with 16 bases left between them. In nucleotides, the CDR3 is TGTGCCAGCAGTGAAGCGCTTCAGGGGAGGGGGGCTTTCTTT. The encoded protein is CASSEALQGRGAFF.